This TCR beta chain was identified during a study of early T cells in non-severe SARS-CoV-2 infection. This clonotype came up many times. Trimming pared 1 base from V and 6 bases from J, leaving 7 bases between. Germline CDR1 is LNHDA and CDR2 is SQIVND (reference sequence). This CDR3 has 13 amino acids. Tagging with unique molecular identifiers was applied to individual cDNA molecules. MiXCR was run by TCRdb on the 5' RACE reads, yielding one entry per CDR3 protein. The data show under 60,000 distinct CDR3 sequences, around 8% seen once. The V gene is TRBV19, the J gene TRBJ2-1; tentatively, D is TRBD1 or TRBD2 (5 bases each). Material for sequencing was whole blood. This TCR came from an adult who was a healthcare worker with PCR-confirmed SARS-CoV-2 infection or an uninfected control (not recorded which). CDR3 bases: TGTGCCAGTAGTATAGGTGGGGGCAATGAGCAGTTCTTC. Translated, it gives CASSIGGGNEQFF.